Listed below are T cell receptor beta chains from one sample, sequenced in a study of shared clonotypes between healthy human individuals. Only in-frame clones appear in the TCRdb table, and some are missing; sequencing was by immunoSEQ multiplex PCR. Of about 2.5 million clones in the sample, 85% to 95% were seen once. Source material: naive CD4+ T cells from PBMCs. Source of these receptors: a man between 18 and 29 years old in good health. Some clones in this sample may be carry-over from other donors' samples. Both conserved end residues are part of each CDR3.

V,CDR3
TRBV7-2,CASSLDPKSTSGTIGTQYF
TRBV5-1,CASSLAGQPKTYEQYF
TRBV7-3,CASSLTDRLNTGELFF
TRBV5-4,CASSLMKQGVNEQFF
TRBV11-2,CASSPYTYEQYF
TRBV7-6,CASSLWRSDYNEQFF
TRBV2,CASSEYGSEYGYTF
TRBV7-9,CASSFHARGFGGNTIYF
TRBV5-1,CASSWTGFEQYF
TRBV11-2,CASSFLVYEQYF
TRBV28,CASRGQGRSYEQYF
TRBV5-1,CASSLTVRDNNGKLFF
TRBV7-6,CASSTGVYTGELFF
TRBV18,CASSPTGGNSGANVLTF
TRBV11-2,CASSPLKGANEQFF
TRBV6-5,CASSLRDTGELFF
TRBV5-1,CASSPGAGANVLTF
TRBV28,CASTGGLGRWQYF
TRBV28,CASSIGQFYEQYF
TRBV27,CASRLTLGGDLGSYGYTF
TRBV6-6,CASSYRRKLSYEQYF
TRBV6-6,CASSPTGTATNYGYTF
TRBV28,CASSFGQSQETQYF
TRBV6-5,CASSPRHPGTDTQYF
TRBV6-4,CASSPGLAHTGELFF
TRBV10-3,CAISERTSGKPYEQYF
TRBV7-9,CASTTNTGELFF
TRBV5-5,CASSSASGGSYEQYF
TRBV18,CASSPGQGGPQPQHF
TRBV21-1,CASSKGGQPSSTDTQYF
TRBV29-1,CSVAGLAGEGWDTGELFF
TRBV14,CASSPRHSGNTIYF
TRBV7-9,CASSPDRLRNIQYF
TRBV6-1,CASSEQPGFIPYYSNQPQHF
TRBV23-1,CASRHKPGPYTGELFF